This T cell receptor (beta chain) stems from a study of beta chain features in type 1 diabetes. As for the study in general: Sorted cells numbering roughly 98,000,000 were examined across all samples. General observations from the study: Moderate yet significant TCRB CDR3 shortening was seen in Type 1 diabetes patients in all four CD4+ subsets.

Every bit of the isolated RNA underwent reverse transcription, so sequencing read expressed TCRB transcripts. Measured with immunoSEQ multiplex PCR; TCRdb has only the in-frame clones, and not every one. The table shows more than 200,000 clones, with approximately 16% occurring only once. Germline loops: CDR1 SGHVS, CDR2 FNYEAQ. This CDR3 contains 16 residues. The ends were cut back, 5 bases at V and 1 base at J, with 14 bases in the middle. This clone has just a few counts. The antigen remains undetermined. This clonotype was sampled from a man aged 30 to 45 with type 1 diabetes. This chain joins TRBV7-6 and TRBJ1-4, with TRBD1 as a possible D gene (5 bases). Material: naive CD4+ T cells from blood. CDR3 sequence reads: CASSPQLGGTNEKLFF. The CDR3 DNA sequence: TGTGCCAGCAGCCCCCAGTTGGGGGGAACTAATGAAAAACTGTTTTTT.